These 26 T cell receptor beta chains came from one sample sequenced in a study of cytomegalovirus exposure and HLA in healthy donors. The data were produced by immunoSEQ multiplex PCR, yet TCRdb's version contains in-frame clones alone and is incomplete. The data hold approximately 120,000 clones, with about 90% observed a single time. Sequencing was performed on PBMCs. The receptor set was obtained from a woman under 30 in good health and CMV-seronegative.

This clone was seen a few times. V usage is TRBV2 and J usage is TRBJ2-2; TRBD1 is a possible D gene (6 bases). This CDR3 is built from 13 residues. With 9 bases removed from V and 5 bases from J, the gap between germline ends came to 13 bases. Germline V gene data show CDR1 as SNHLY and CDR2 as FYNNEI. CDR3 amino acids: CARWDTITGELFF. In DNA form, the CDR3 reads TGTGCCAGATGGGACACGATAACCGGGGAGCTGTTTTTT.

This clone was detected once. The rearrangement links TRBV5-1 to TRBJ2-2; 9 positions match TRBD2. V was pared by 3 bases and J by 5 bases, with 2 bases of the junction left unmatched. The CDR3 loop spans 14 amino acids. Looked up from germline, CDR1 is SGHRS and CDR2 is YFSETQ. CDR3: CASSSSGGTGELFF. The DNA of the CDR3 is TGCGCCAGCAGCTCGAGCGGGGGGACCGGGGAGCTGTTTTTT.

The V call is TRBV7-9, the J call TRBJ1-2, with D unresolved. The CDR3 length is 11 residues. Trimming removed 5 bases from V and 6 bases from J, with 7 bases in between. CDR1 and CDR2 (germline): SEHNR, FQNEAQ (reference sequence). The CDR3 DNA reads as TGTGCCAGCAGCCCGTTCGATGGCTACACCTTC. Its translation: CASSPFDGYTF.

The rearrangement links TRBV7-6 to TRBJ1-3; D gene ambiguous. The CDR3 spans 15 residues. Germline V gene sequence: CDR1 SGHVS, CDR2 FNYEAQ. Trimming took 1 base from V and 0 from J, leaving 7 bases between them. CDR3 in amino acids: CASSLGHISGNTIYF. The CDR3 DNA is TGTGCCAGCAGCTTAGGGCATATCTCTGGAAACACCATATATTTT.

The chain links TRBV2 to TRBJ2-3, with D tentatively TRBD2 (5 bases). Trimming stripped 6 bases from V and 4 bases from J, with 8 bases between. Germline values: CDR1 SNHLY, CDR2 FYNNEI. The CDR3 contains 12 residues. CDR3 protein: CASRGGADTQYF. The CDR3 DNA is TGTGCCAGCAGAGGAGGCGCAGATACGCAGTATTTT.

This clone was observed a handful of times. This chain uses TRBV6-1 with TRBJ2-7, with TRBD2 identical over 8 bases. Germline V gene sequence: CDR1 MNHNS, CDR2 SASEGT. This CDR3 is built from 15 residues. V trimming: 0 bases; J trimming: 2 bases; junction bases outside the gene matches: 3. This CDR3 reads CASSEASGEPYEQYF. In DNA, the CDR3 is TGTGCCAGCAGTGAAGCTAGCGGGGAACCCTACGAGCAGTACTTC.

The chain couples TRBV27 to TRBJ2-2, with D perhaps TRBD2 (5 bases). The CDR3 runs 15 residues. CDR1 is MNHEY, CDR2 SMNVEV, per germline (reference sequence). V lost 3 bases to trimming and J lost 1 base, with 9 bases between them. CDR3 bases: TGTGCCAGCAGTTTGGCGGGCGTGAACACCGGGGAGCTGTTTTTT. Its translation is CASSLAGVNTGELFF.

The chain recombines TRBV28 with TRBJ2-1, with 7 bases identical to TRBD2. The ends lost 5 bases at V and 1 base at J; junction bases unmatched: 5. CDR1 and CDR2 from the germline V gene are MDHEN and SYDVKM. There are 15 residues in the CDR3. CDR3: CASSVTSPSYNEQFF. In nucleotides, the CDR3 is TGTGCCAGCAGTGTGACTAGCCCATCCTACAATGAGCAGTTCTTC. Full variable domain (missing parts from reference TRBV28 and TRBJ2-1): DVKVTQSSRYLVKRTGEKVFLECVQDMDHENMFWYRQDPGLGLRLIYFSYDVKMKEKGDIPEGYSVSREKKERFSLILESASTNQTSMYLCASSVTSPSYNEQFFGPGTRLTVL.

This clone came up once. The rearrangement joins TRBV4-3 to TRBJ2-3; TRBD2 might be the D (6 bases). CDR1 is LGHNA, CDR2 YSLEER, per germline. CDR3 size: 15 residues. Trimming stripped 1 base from V and 1 base from J, with 9 bases between. The CDR3, as DNA: TGCGCCAGCAGCCAAGTTCAGCGGGGCACAGATACGCAGTATTTT. Protein: CASSQVQRGTDTQYF.

This clone was observed a few times. V and J are TRBV28 and TRBJ1-2; D is ambiguous. Trimming stripped 6 bases from V and 3 bases from J, with 17 bases between. Germline V lookup: CDR1 MDHEN, CDR2 SYDVKM. This CDR3 spans 15 amino acids. The DNA for the CDR3 is TGTGCCAGCAGCCAAGCCCCTTGGGCCGACTATGGCTACACCTTC. Protein sequence: CASSQAPWADYGYTF.

The genes are TRBV18 and TRBJ1-5; TRBD1 aligns across 12 bases. Germline CDR1 is KGHSH and CDR2 is LQKENI. The CDR3 has 17 amino acids. J lost 3 bases, V lost 9 bases, and 12 bases had no gene match. The CDR3 here is CASSKGTGGEYNQPQHF. DNA of the CDR3: TGTGCCAGTTCCAAAGGGACAGGGGGCGAATACAATCAGCCCCAGCATTTT. Full variable domain (missing parts from reference TRBV18 and TRBJ1-5): NAGVMQNPRHLVRRRGQEARLRCSPMKGHSHVYWYRQLPEEGLKFMVYLQKENIIDESGMPKERFSAEFPKEGPSILRIQQVVRGDSAAYFCASSKGTGGEYNQPQHFGDGTRLSIL.

This chain joins TRBV9 and TRBJ1-1; a weak D match, TRBD1 (5 bases). The CDR3 contains 15 residues. Germline CDR1 and CDR2: SGDLS and YYNGEE. Trimming shortened V by 4 bases and J by 1 base, and 14 bases separated the two germline ends. The CDR3 is CASSPTGGGNTEAFF. The CDR3 DNA reads TGTGCCAGCAGCCCGACGGGCGGGGGGAACACTGAAGCTTTCTTT.

Notes on this clone: Its ends do not fully match the called genes, so a read error is possible. The chain employs TRBV11-1 and TRBJ2-1, with TRBD1 identical over 8 bases. Germline assignment: CDR1 SGHAT and CDR2 FQDESV (reference sequence). The CDR3 sequence is 13 residues long. The CDR3 reads CASSLGQGYEQFF. The CDR3, as DNA: TGTGCCAGCAGTTTAGGACAGGGCTATGAGCAGTTCTTC.

This clone was counted a few times. The chain carries TRBV29-1 and TRBJ1-2, with unresolved D. V lost 5 bases to trimming and J lost 4 bases, with 5 bases between them. The CDR3 has 10 residues. Germline loops: CDR1 SQVTM, CDR2 ANQGSEA. The CDR3 nucleotides read TGCAGCGTTAATAGCTATGGCTACACCTTC. This sequence encodes CSVNSYGYTF.

The chain couples TRBV27 to TRBJ2-4; 11 nucleotides match TRBD2. The J segment lost 2 bases and the V segment lost 6 bases, leaving 3 bases of the junction unmatched. This CDR3 comprises 15 residues. CDR1 MNHEY and CDR2 SMNVEV come from the germline V gene (reference sequence). Here the CDR3 DNA reads TGTGCCAGCAGAACTAGCGGGAGAACCAAAAACATTCAGTACTTC. Its protein product is CASRTSGRTKNIQYF.

This clone is a singleton in its sample. The chain joins TRBV2 to TRBJ2-5; 10 nucleotides match TRBD2. CDR1 SNHLY and CDR2 FYNNEI come from the germline V gene. This CDR3 contains 16 residues. V lost 5 bases to trimming and J lost 1 base; unmatched junction nucleotides: 7. The CDR3: CASSPLAGGRQETQYF. CDR3 nucleotides: TGTGCCAGCAGTCCCTTAGCGGGGGGCCGCCAAGAGACCCAGTACTTC.

V usage is TRBV6-5 and J usage is TRBJ2-7; 9 nucleotides align to TRBD1. Per the germline V gene, CDR1 is MNHEY and CDR2 is SVGAGI. V gave up 7 bases and J gave up 0 bases; unmatched junction bases: 7. The CDR3 extends over 15 amino acids. The CDR3 DNA reads TGTGCCAGCACCAACCGGGACAGGGCCTCCTACGAGCAGTACTTC. Protein sequence: CASTNRDRASYEQYF.

A single count supports this clone. The rearrangement joins TRBV5-6 to TRBJ2-5; weak D call: TRBD1 (6 bases). This CDR3 is 13 amino acids long. With 5 bases removed from V and 2 bases from J, the gap between germline ends came to 10 bases. Germline assignment: CDR1 SGHDT and CDR2 YYEEEE. DNA for the CDR3: TGTGCCAGCAGTTTTGACAGGCAAGAGACCCAGTACTTC. It yields the protein CASSFDRQETQYF.

The genes are TRBV10-3 and TRBJ1-5; 7 bases align to TRBD1. The germline CDR1 and CDR2 sequences are ENHRY and SYGVKD. The CDR3 covers 15 residues. Trimming at V came to 3 bases and at J to 5 bases, leaving 7 bases not matched to a gene. For the CDR3, the DNA is TGTGCCATCAGTGAACGGACAGGACAATATCAGCCCCAGCATTTT. Its protein product is CAISERTGQYQPQHF.

V is TRBV30 and J is TRBJ1-2; D remains ambiguous. Per germline, CDR1 GTSNPN and CDR2 SVGIG (reference sequence). Trimming stripped 0 bases from V and 8 bases from J, with 13 bases between. The CDR3 extends over 13 amino acids. The CDR3 here is CAWSVLAGSGYTF. CDR3 sequence (DNA): TGTGCCTGGAGTGTACTCGCAGGTTCGGGCTACACCTTC.

The chain is built from TRBV6-5 and TRBJ2-1; the match to TRBD2 covers 7 bases. This CDR3 has 15 amino acids. CDR1 and CDR2 from the germline V gene are MNHEY and SVGAGI. The V and J ends lost 6 bases and 9 bases, in that order; junction bases with no gene match: 14. The CDR3 spells CASRPDTRGGVEQFF. The CDR3 DNA is TGTGCCAGCAGGCCGGATACACGTGGGGGGGTTGAGCAGTTCTTC.

The chain couples TRBV6-5 to TRBJ1-2; 12 bases fit TRBD1. Trimming took 2 bases from V and 8 from J; bases not matched to a gene: 6. The CDR3 spans 15 residues. Germline V gives CDR1 MNHEY, CDR2 SVGAGI. CDR3 DNA: TGTGCCAGCAGTTACGGGACAGGGGGCAAGGGCGGCTACACCTTC. This sequence encodes CASSYGTGGKGGYTF.

The V and J genes are TRBV29-1 and TRBJ1-2; no definite D call. The V and J ends lost 4 bases and 4 bases respectively, with 10 bases between them. CDR3 length: 12 residues. Germline lookup yields CDR1 SQVTM and CDR2 ANQGSEA. The CDR3 region is CSVVSEIYGYTF. The DNA for the CDR3 is TGCAGCGTTGTATCGGAGATCTATGGCTACACCTTC.

The gene calls are TRBV7-8 and TRBJ1-5; D is ambiguous. Trimming left V 1 base short and J 3 bases short, with 13 bases between. Germline CDR1 SGHVS, CDR2 FQNEAQ. The CDR3 sequence is 16 residues long. The CDR3 here is CASSLGEIRINQPQHF. DNA for the CDR3: TGTGCCAGCAGCTTAGGTGAGATCAGGATCAATCAGCCCCAGCATTTT.

The V call is TRBV28, the J call TRBJ2-5, with 9 bases that match TRBD1. CDR1 is MDHEN, CDR2 SYDVKM, per germline. This CDR3 has 16 residues. The V segment lost 6 bases and the J segment 1 base; nucleotides outside the gene matches: 9. CDR3 in amino acids: CASSHGQGMIQETQYF. DNA of the CDR3: TGTGCCAGCAGCCATGGACAGGGGATGATCCAAGAGACCCAGTACTTC.

J is TRBJ2-7 and V is TRBV19; TRBD1 matches at 7 bases. Germline V gene lookup returns CDR1 LNHDA and CDR2 SQIVND (reference sequence). Trimming removed 6 bases from V and 3 bases from J; junction bases left unmatched: 8. The CDR3 length is 14 residues. The CDR3 DNA is TGTGCCAGTAGGCAACAGACAGGGAGCTACGAGCAGTACTTC. Its translation: CASRQQTGSYEQYF.